The rows below give T cell receptor beta chains drawn from one sample of a study of shared T cell receptors in the human thymus. The protocol was immunoSEQ multiplex PCR, while the TCRdb copy is restricted to in-frame clones and leaves out a portion. The data contain about 730,000 clones, 70% to 90% of them singletons. These data were also filed under a second study, of human thymus T cells.

The source material was thymocytes. Receptors were obtained from a girl less than two years old with a congenital heart defect. CDR3s include the opening cysteine and the closing phenylalanine or tryptophan. The D gene is left open where the match is weak. The size entry is marked missing in some rows and otherwise reads once, few, many or a size class.

>TRBV9|-|-|TRBJ1-5
CASSVGGGNQPQHF
TGTGCCAGCAGCGTAGGGGGGGGGAATCAGCCCCAGCATTTT
>TRBV10-3|once|-|TRBJ1-2
CAISPSTGPYGYTF
TGTGCCATCAGTCCCAGCACGGGTCCTTATGGCTACACCTTC
>TRBV7-2|-|-|TRBJ1-2
CASSLGPTPGLSYGYTF
TGTGCCAGCAGCTTAGGGCCTACCCCGGGGTTGAGCTATGGCTACACCTTC
>TRBV6-5|few|-|TRBJ2-1
CASSPPLGEQFF
TGTGCCAGCAGCCCGCCTCTCGGTGAGCAGTTCTTC
>TRBV4-3|once|-|TRBJ2-5
CASSQARSRWELDDGETQYF
TGCGCCAGCAGCCAAGCCCGCTCCCGCTGGGAGCTTGATGACGGTGAGACCCAGTACTTC
>TRBV19|-|TRBD1|TRBJ1-1
CASSTDRAFTTEAFF
TGTGCCAGTAGTACGGACAGGGCTTTTACCACTGAAGCTTTCTTT
>TRBV5-1|-|TRBD2|TRBJ2-3
CASSLAGTSGGYTYTDTQYF
TGCGCCAGCAGCTTGGCGGGGACTAGCGGGGGGTACACTTACACAGATACGCAGTATTTT
>TRBV19|-|-|TRBJ1-4
CASSLGATNEKLFF
TGTGCCAGTAGTTTGGGAGCAACTAATGAAAAACTGTTTTTT
>TRBV14|-|TRBD2|TRBJ2-5
CASSQERGVQETQYF
TGTGCCAGCAGCCAAGAACGGGGGGTCCAAGAGACCCAGTACTTC
>TRBV4-3|-|-|TRBJ2-3
CASSPLWTHRDTDTQYF
TGCGCCAGCAGCCCTCTCTGGACCCATCGGGACACAGATACGCAGTATTTT
>TRBV19|-|TRBD1|TRBJ1-5
CASKGTGDGSNQPQHF
TGTGCCAGTAAGGGGACAGGGGATGGTAGCAATCAGCCCCAGCATTTT
>TRBV5-1|few|TRBD1|TRBJ1-2
CASSLAVNPGQGRYYGYTF
TGCGCCAGCAGCTTGGCGGTCAATCCGGGACAGGGTCGCTACTATGGCTACACCTTC
>TRBV5-6|-|TRBD1|TRBJ1-1
CASSDNPGQGNTEAFF
TGTGCCAGCTCGGATAACCCGGGACAGGGGAACACTGAAGCTTTCTTT
>TRBV19|-|-|TRBJ1-4
CASPAPGLRKLFF
TGTGCCAGTCCAGCCCCGGGACTCCGAAAACTGTTTTTT
>TRBV10-3|-|-|TRBJ2-3
CAIREGLPTTTDTQYF
TGTGCCATAAGAGAGGGACTCCCAACCACCACAGATACGCAGTATTTT
>TRBV4-3|once|TRBD1|TRBJ1-4
CASSQESGTGNNEKLFF
TGCGCCAGCAGCCAAGAATCAGGGACAGGGAATAATGAAAAACTGTTTTTT
>TRBV5-5|few|TRBD1|TRBJ1-1
CASRYGQGALDEAFF
TGTGCCAGCAGGTATGGACAGGGGGCATTAGATGAAGCTTTCTTT
>TRBV10-2|-|-|TRBJ2-1
CASWGQENDEQFF
TGCGCCAGCTGGGGCCAAGAGAACGATGAGCAGTTCTTC
>TRBV9|few|-|TRBJ1-1
CASSVVPKGGITTEAFF
TGTGCCAGCAGCGTAGTACCAAAGGGGGGGATTACCACTGAAGCTTTCTTT
>TRBV18|-|-|TRBJ2-3
CASSPPGSGVDTQYF
TGTGCCAGCTCACCGCCCGGGTCTGGAGTGGATACGCAGTATTTT
>TRBV10-3|few|TRBD2|TRBJ2-7
CAASGTIHEQYF
TGTGCCGCCTCCGGGACTATCCACGAGCAGTACTTC
>TRBV5-4|-|-|TRBJ2-7
CASSLDTNSYEQYF
TGTGCCAGCAGCTTGGACACAAACTCCTACGAGCAGTACTTC
>TRBV14|once|TRBD2|TRBJ2-1
CASSQDTLAGGPYNEQFF
TGTGCCAGCAGCCAAGACACCCTAGCGGGGGGGCCCTACAATGAGCAGTTCTTC
>TRBV5-1|-|-|TRBJ2-7
CASSRGGGRGFNYEQYF
TGCGCCAGCAGCCGAGGGGGGGGTCGGGGGTTTAACTACGAGCAGTACTTC
>TRBV10-2|-|-|TRBJ2-5
CASSESTPLRETQYF
TGCGCCAGCAGTGAGTCTACTCCGCTGAGAGAGACCCAGTACTTC
>TRBV29-1|-|-|TRBJ2-7
CSVALQGIDEQYF
TGCAGCGTCGCACTACAGGGTATCGACGAGCAGTACTTC